These T cell receptor beta chains were read from a single sample in a study of blood T cells in healthy people across ages. TCRdb re-called the 5' RACE reads through MiXCR, storing one row per CDR3 protein. The table lists around 870,000 distinct CDR3 sequences, around 30% of them singletons, with roughly 17% in the top ten. The sample was blood. The receptors were sampled from a woman older than 75 in good health. Both conserved end residues are part of each CDR3. D genes are given only for firm matches. The listing skips clone size in some rows; elsewhere it reads once, few, many or a size class.

DNA,CDR3,size,J,D,V
TGCAGTGCTAGAGACCCGAGAAAGCAGGGCAACACTGAAGCTTTCTTT,CSARDPRKQGNTEAFF,NA,TRBJ1-1,NA,TRBV20-1
TGTGCCAGCAGTTTAGCGGGGGGGGCCGGGGGACAGTTCTTC,CASSLAGGAGGQFF,many,TRBJ2-1,NA,TRBV12-3/TRBV12-4
TGCAGTGCTAGGCACCCAGCGGAACGGGGGAAGGGCTACACCTTC,CSARHPAERGKGYTF,NA,TRBJ1-2,NA,TRBV20-1
TGTGCCAGCAGCGTGGAGAGGGGCCAAGAGACCCAGTACTTC,CASSVERGQETQYF,NA,TRBJ2-5,NA,TRBV7-2
TGCGCCAGCAGCATGGATCAGGGCCCCTACGAGCAGTACTTC,CASSMDQGPYEQYF,many,TRBJ2-7,NA,TRBV5-1
TGTGCCAGCAGTGGATCTACAGGGTTAAGTTCACCCCTCCACTTT,CASSGSTGLSSPLHF,many,TRBJ1-6,NA,TRBV6-1
TGTGCCAGCAAGCCCGGACAGGCTCCCTACAATGAGCAGTTCTTC,CASKPGQAPYNEQFF,many,TRBJ2-1,TRBD1,TRBV6-5
TGTGCCAGCAGAATACAGGGGGGTGACAATTCACCCCTCCACTTT,CASRIQGGDNSPLHF,few,TRBJ1-6,TRBD1,TRBV7-2
TGTGCCAGCAGCCAAGGACATTCCGGAGGCTACACCTTC,CASSQGHSGGYTF,few,TRBJ1-2,NA,TRBV3-1
TGTGCCAGCAGTCGGACAGGGGGTAATTCACCCCTCCACTTT,CASSRTGGNSPLHF,many,TRBJ1-6,TRBD1,TRBV12-3/TRBV12-4
TGTGCCACCTCTGCGACAGCTAACACTGAAGCTTTCTTT,CATSATANTEAFF,few,TRBJ1-1,NA,TRBV24-1
TGCAGTGCTAGAGATTACCAAGAGACCCAGTACTTC,CSARDYQETQYF,many,TRBJ2-5,NA,TRBV20-1
TGTGCCAGCAGCGCTCAGGGTCACCAAAATCAGCCCCAGCATTTT,CASSAQGHQNQPQHF,few,TRBJ1-5,NA,TRBV7-6
TGTGCCAGCAACCATTCTCGGAGTTTTGTGATCTACGAGCAGTACTTC,CASNHSRSFVIYEQYF,NA,TRBJ2-7,NA,TRBV21-1
TGTGCCAGCAGCTTGGGCCCTGGTAGGCAGAGCTACGAGCAGTACTTC,CASSLGPGRQSYEQYF,few,TRBJ2-7,NA,TRBV5-4
TGTGCCAGCAGCTGGACGAACAATCAGCCCCAGCATTTT,CASSWTNNQPQHF,many,TRBJ1-5,NA,TRBV12-3/TRBV12-4
TGTGCCTGGACTCCCCGCGGCACTGAAGCTTTCTTT,CAWTPRGTEAFF,NA,TRBJ1-1,NA,TRBV30
TGTGCCAGCAGCTCCCAATCAGGGTTACAAGAGACCCAGTACTTC,CASSSQSGLQETQYF,few,TRBJ2-5,NA,TRBV5-4
TGCAGTGTGTATGGGGCGGCCCACTATGGCTACACCTTC,CSVYGAAHYGYTF,NA,TRBJ1-2,NA,TRBV20-1
TGTGCCAGCAGCCCGCGACAGGGAGTCACAGATACGCAGTATTTT,CASSPRQGVTDTQYF,many,TRBJ2-3,TRBD1,TRBV7-8
TGCGCCAGCAGCTTGGACACCACAGGGACCCAGTACTTC,CASSLDTTGTQYF,many,TRBJ2-5,NA,TRBV5-1
TGTGCCAGCAGTGTCTTGAGCGGGAACCAAGAGACCCAGTACTTC,CASSVLSGNQETQYF,NA,TRBJ2-5,TRBD2,TRBV28
TGCGGGGGAGGACAGGGGGACGTCACCCTCCACTTT,CGGGQGDVTLHF,many,TRBJ1-6,TRBD1,TRBV20-1
TGTGCCAGCAGCTTAGATTCCAACCCTACCAGGGAGCTGTTTTTT,CASSLDSNPTRELFF,few,TRBJ2-2,NA,TRBV11-2
TGTGTCAGTAGTCCTCAGAACTATGGCTACACCTTC,CVSSPQNYGYTF,once,TRBJ1-2,NA,TRBV19
TGCAGTACTAGCCCAATTCAGGACTTTAGCAATCAGCCCCAGCATTTT,CSTSPIQDFSNQPQHF,NA,TRBJ1-5,NA,TRBV20-1
TGTGCCAGCAGTTACCTGGTAGCGGGTAGCAATGAGCAGTTCTTC,CASSYLVAGSNEQFF,few,TRBJ2-1,TRBD2,TRBV6-2/TRBV6-3
TGCGCCAGCAGCTTGGCTCCTGGGAGAGACATTCAGTACTTC,CASSLAPGRDIQYF,many,TRBJ2-4,NA,TRBV5-1
TGTGCCAGCAGTTTCTTCGGGGGGGTACAGTTCTTC,CASSFFGGVQFF,many,TRBJ2-1,TRBD2,TRBV12-3/TRBV12-4
TGTGCCAGCTCACCACCGAGCAGCACTGAAGCTTTCTTT,CASSPPSSTEAFF,few,TRBJ1-1,NA,TRBV18
TGTGCCAGCAAACCGGTTGTGTCCGCGAACACCGGGGAGCTGTTTTTT,CASKPVVSANTGELFF,few,TRBJ2-2,NA,TRBV6-2/TRBV6-3
TGTGCCAGCAGCACCGGATCGGCGGTTTGGGGCGAGCAGTACTTC,CASSTGSAVWGEQYF,many,TRBJ2-7,NA,TRBV7-2
TGTGCCAGCAGCCAAAGGGGACAGGGTTACGAGCAGTACTTC,CASSQRGQGYEQYF,many,TRBJ2-7,TRBD1,TRBV3-1
TGTGCCGGCAGCGCAACAGGGGGGACCTCCTACAATGAGCACTTCTTC,CAGSATGGTSYNEHFF,NA,TRBJ2-1,TRBD1,TRBV7-2
TGTGCCAGCAGTCCTTGGGTTAGCGGCCCTACGGGAAATGAGCAGTTCTTC,CASSPWVSGPTGNEQFF,NA,TRBJ2-1,NA,TRBV12-3/TRBV12-4
TGTGCCAGCAGTGATTACGGCGGCCAAGAGACCCAGTACTTC,CASSDYGGQETQYF,few,TRBJ2-5,NA,TRBV25-1
TGTGCCAGCACAACACAGAGGGGGACCTACGAGCAGTACTTC,CASTTQRGTYEQYF,NA,TRBJ2-7,NA,TRBV12-3/TRBV12-4
TGCAGTGCGATGGGGAGGACAGGGGGAAATGAGCAGTTCTTC,CSAMGRTGGNEQFF,NA,TRBJ2-1,TRBD1,TRBV20-1
TGTGCCAGCACTTCTTGGGCCCAGGCTAGCACAGATACGCAGTATTTT,CASTSWAQASTDTQYF,many,TRBJ2-3,NA,TRBV12-3/TRBV12-4